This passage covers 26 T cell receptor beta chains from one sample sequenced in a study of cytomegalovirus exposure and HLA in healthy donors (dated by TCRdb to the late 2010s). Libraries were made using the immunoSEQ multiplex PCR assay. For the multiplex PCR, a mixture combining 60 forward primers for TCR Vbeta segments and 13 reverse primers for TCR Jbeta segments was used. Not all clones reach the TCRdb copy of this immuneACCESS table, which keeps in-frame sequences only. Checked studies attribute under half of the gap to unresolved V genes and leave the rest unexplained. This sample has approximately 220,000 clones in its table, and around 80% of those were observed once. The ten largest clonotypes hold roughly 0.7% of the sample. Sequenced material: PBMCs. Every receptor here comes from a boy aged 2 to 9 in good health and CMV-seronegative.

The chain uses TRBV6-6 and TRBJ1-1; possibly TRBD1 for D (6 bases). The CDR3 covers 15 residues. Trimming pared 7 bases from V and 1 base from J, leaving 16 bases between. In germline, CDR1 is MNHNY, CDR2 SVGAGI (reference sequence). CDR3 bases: TGTGCCAGCACCCTAACCCGGGGGGCGAACACTGAAGCTTTCTTT. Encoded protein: CASTLTRGANTEAFF.

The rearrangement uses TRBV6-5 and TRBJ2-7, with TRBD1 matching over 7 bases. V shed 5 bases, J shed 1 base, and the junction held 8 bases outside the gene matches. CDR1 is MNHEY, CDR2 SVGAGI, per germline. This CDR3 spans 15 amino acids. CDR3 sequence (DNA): TGTGCCAGCAGTCGCTCCGGACAGGCTTCCTACGAGCAGTACTTC. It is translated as CASSRSGQASYEQYF.

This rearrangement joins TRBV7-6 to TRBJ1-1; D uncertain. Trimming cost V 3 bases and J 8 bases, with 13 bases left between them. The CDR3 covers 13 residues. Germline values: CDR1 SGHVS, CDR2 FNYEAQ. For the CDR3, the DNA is TGTGCCAGCAGCTTGGCAGGTGTTGAGGAAGCTTTCTTT. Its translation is CASSLAGVEEAFF.

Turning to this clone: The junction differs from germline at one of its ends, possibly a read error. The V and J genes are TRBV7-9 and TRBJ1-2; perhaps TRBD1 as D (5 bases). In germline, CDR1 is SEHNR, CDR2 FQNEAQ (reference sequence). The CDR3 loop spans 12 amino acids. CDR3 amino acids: CSSSSGGLGYTF. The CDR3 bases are TGTTCCAGCAGCTCCGGGGGTCTTGGCTACACCTTC.

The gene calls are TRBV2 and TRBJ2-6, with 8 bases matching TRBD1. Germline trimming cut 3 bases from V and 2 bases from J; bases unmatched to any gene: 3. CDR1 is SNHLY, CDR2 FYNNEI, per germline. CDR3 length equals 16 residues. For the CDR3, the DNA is TGTGCCAGCAGTGATCAGGGGGCCACTGGGGCCAACGTCCTGACTTTC. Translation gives CASSDQGATGANVLTF.

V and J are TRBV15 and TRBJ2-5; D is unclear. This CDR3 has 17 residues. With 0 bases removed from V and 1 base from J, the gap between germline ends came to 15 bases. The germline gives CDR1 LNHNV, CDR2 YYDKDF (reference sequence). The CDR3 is CATSRDWFGLIQETQYF. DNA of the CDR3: TGTGCCACCAGCAGAGATTGGTTCGGGTTAATCCAAGAGACCCAGTACTTC.

For the CDR3, the DNA is TGTGCCAGCAGCCAAGACAGGGTTGGTGGCTACACCTTC. Translation gives CASSQDRVGGYTF. The V and J genes are TRBV7-9 and TRBJ1-2, with 7 bases fitting TRBD1. The ends lost 5 bases at V and 7 bases at J; junction bases unmatched: 7. CDR1 SEHNR and CDR2 FQNEAQ come from the germline V gene (reference sequence). The CDR3 has 13 residues.

The CDR3 bases are TGTGCCAGCAGACCAGGGGCTAATTCACCCCTCCACTTT. Translation: CASRPGANSPLHF. V gene TRBV7-2 combines with J gene TRBJ1-6, with a possible D match to TRBD1 (6 bases). The CDR3 runs to 13 residues. Trimming took 6 bases from V and 6 from J, leaving 9 bases between them. Germline CDR1 and CDR2: SGHTA and FQGNSA.

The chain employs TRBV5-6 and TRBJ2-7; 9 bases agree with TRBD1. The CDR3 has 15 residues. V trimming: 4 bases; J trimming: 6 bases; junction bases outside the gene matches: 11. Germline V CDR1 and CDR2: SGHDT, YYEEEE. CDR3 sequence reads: CASSAPGQGVSEQYF. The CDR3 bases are TGTGCCAGCAGCGCCCCGGGACAGGGTGTGTCCGAGCAGTACTTC.

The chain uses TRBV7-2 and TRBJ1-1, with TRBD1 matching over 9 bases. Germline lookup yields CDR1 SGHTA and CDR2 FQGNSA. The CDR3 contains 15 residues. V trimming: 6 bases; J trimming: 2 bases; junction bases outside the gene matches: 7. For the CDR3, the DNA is TGTGCCAGCAGGGACCACAGGGGGCTAAACACTGAAGCTTTCTTT. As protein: CASRDHRGLNTEAFF. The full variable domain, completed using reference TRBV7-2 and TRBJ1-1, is GAGVSQSPSNKVTEKGKDVELRCDPISGHTALYWYRQSLGQGLEFLIYFQGNSAPDKSGLPSDRFSAERTGGSVSTLTIQRTQQEDSAVYLCASRDHRGLNTEAFFGQGTRLTVV.

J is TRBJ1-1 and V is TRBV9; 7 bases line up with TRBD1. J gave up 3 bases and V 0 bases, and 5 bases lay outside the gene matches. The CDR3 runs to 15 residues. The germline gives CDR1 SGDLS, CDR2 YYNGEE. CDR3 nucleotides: TGTGCCAGCAGCGTAGGGGACAGACTCTACACTGAAGCTTTCTTT. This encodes CASSVGDRLYTEAFF.

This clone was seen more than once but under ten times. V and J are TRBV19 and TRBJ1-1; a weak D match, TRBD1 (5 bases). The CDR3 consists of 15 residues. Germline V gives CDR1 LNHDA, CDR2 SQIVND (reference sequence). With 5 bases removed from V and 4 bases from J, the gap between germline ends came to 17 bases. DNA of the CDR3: TGTGCCAGTAGTCCCTCGGGGGGAGGGATCACTGAAGCTTTCTTT. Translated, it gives CASSPSGGGITEAFF.

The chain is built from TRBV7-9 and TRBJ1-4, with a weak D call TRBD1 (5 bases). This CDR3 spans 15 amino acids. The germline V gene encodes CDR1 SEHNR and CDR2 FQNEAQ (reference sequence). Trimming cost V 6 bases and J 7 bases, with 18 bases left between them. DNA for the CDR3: TGTGCCAGCAGTTCCAATAGGGGTATAAGTGAAAAACTGTTTTTT. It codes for CASSSNRGISEKLFF.

The DNA for the CDR3 is TGTGCCAGTAGTATCGGGACAGGGTTAATTGCAGATACGCAGTATTTT. Translating gives CASSIGTGLIADTQYF. This chain uses TRBV19 with TRBJ2-3; 9 positions agree with TRBD1. Germline CDR1 and CDR2: LNHDA and SQIVND (reference sequence). The ends lost 3 bases at V and 4 bases at J; junction bases unmatched: 8. The CDR3 has 16 residues.

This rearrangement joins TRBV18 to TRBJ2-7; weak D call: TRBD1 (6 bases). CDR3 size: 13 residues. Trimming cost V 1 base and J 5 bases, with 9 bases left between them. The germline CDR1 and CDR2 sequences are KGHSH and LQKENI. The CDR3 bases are TGTGCCAGCTCACCACAGGGGGACGACGAGCAGTACTTC. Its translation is CASSPQGDDEQYF. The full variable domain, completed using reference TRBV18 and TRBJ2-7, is NAGVMQNPRHLVRRRGQEARLRCSPMKGHSHVYWYRQLPEEGLKFMVYLQKENIIDESGMPKERFSAEFPKEGPSILRIQQVVRGDSAAYFCASSPQGDDEQYFGPGTRLTVT.

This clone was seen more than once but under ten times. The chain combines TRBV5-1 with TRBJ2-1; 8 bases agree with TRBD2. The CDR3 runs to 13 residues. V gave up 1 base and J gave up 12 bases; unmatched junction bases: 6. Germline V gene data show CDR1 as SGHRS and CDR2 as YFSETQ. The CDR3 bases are TGCGCCAGCAGCTTGATTCCGGGAGGGCCGCAGTTCTTC. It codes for CASSLIPGGPQFF.

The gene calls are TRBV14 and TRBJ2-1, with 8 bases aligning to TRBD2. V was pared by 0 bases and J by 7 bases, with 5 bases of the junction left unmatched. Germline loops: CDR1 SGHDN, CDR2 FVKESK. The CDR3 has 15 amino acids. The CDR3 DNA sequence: TGTGCCAGCAGCCAAGAGCCAGCGGGGGCAAATGAGCAGTTCTTC. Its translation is CASSQEPAGANEQFF.

CDR3 coding DNA: TGTGCCAGCAGCATGGGACTAGCGGGGTACAATGAGCAGTTCTTC. The encoded protein is CASSMGLAGYNEQFF. The rearrangement links TRBV5-6 to TRBJ2-1; 13 nucleotides match TRBD2. The V gene end was trimmed by 4 bases and the J gene end by 4 bases; junction bases not matched to a gene: 2. The CDR3 has 15 amino acids. Per germline, CDR1 SGHDT and CDR2 YYEEEE.

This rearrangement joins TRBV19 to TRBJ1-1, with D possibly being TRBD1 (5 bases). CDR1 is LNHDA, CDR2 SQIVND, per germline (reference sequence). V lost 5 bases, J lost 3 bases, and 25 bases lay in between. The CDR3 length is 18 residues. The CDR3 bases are TGTGCCAGTAGTGTAACAGGATCACCAAATTTTGGGTACACTGAAGCTTTCTTT. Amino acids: CASSVTGSPNFGYTEAFF. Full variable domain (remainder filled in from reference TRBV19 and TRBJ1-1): DGGITQSPKYLFRKEGQNVTLSCEQNLNHDAMYWYRQDPGQGLRLIYYSQIVNDFQKGDIAEGYSVSREKKESFPLTVTSAQKNPTAFYLCASSVTGSPNFGYTEAFFGQGTRLTVV.

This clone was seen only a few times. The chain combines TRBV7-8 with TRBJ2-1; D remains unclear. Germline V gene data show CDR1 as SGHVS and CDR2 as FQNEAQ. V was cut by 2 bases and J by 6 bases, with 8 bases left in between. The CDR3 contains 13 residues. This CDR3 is CASSLFEVNEQFF. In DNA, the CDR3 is TGTGCCAGCAGCTTATTTGAGGTCAATGAGCAGTTCTTC.

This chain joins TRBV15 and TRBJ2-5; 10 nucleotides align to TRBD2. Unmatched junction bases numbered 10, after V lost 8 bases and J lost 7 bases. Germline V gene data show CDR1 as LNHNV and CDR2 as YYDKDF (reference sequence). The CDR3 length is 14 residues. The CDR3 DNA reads TGTGCCACCGGAAAACTAGCGGGACCCTCGACCCAGTACTTC. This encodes CATGKLAGPSTQYF. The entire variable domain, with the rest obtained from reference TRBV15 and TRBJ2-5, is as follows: DAMVIQNPRYQVTQFGKPVTLSCSQTLNHNVMYWYQQKSSQAPKLLFHYYDKDFNNEADTPDNFQSRRPNTSFCFLDIRSPGLGDTAMYLCATGKLAGPSTQYFGPGTRLLVL.

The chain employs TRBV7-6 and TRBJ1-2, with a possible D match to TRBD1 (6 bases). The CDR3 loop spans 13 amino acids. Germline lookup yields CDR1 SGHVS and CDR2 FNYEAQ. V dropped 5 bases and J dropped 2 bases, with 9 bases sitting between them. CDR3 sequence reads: CASSNDRNYGYTF. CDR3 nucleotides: TGTGCCAGCAGCAACGACAGGAACTATGGCTACACCTTC.

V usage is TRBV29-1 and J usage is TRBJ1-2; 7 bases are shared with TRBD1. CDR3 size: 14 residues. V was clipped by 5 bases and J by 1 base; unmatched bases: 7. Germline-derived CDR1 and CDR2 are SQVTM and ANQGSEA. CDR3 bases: TGCAGCGTTTTGGGACAGAACAATAACTATGGCTACACCTTC. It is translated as CSVLGQNNNYGYTF.

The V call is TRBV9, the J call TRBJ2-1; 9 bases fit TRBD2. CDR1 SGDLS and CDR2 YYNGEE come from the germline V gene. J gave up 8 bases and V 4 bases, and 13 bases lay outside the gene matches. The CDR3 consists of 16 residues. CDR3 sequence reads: CASSPPGSGGTHEQFF. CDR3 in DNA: TGTGCCAGCAGCCCCCCGGGGAGCGGGGGGACCCATGAGCAGTTCTTC.

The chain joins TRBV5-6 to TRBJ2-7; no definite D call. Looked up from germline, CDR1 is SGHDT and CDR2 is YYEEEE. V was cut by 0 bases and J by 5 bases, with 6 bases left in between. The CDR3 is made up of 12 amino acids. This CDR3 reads CASSLAVNEQYF. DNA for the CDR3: TGTGCCAGCAGCTTGGCAGTTAACGAGCAGTACTTC.

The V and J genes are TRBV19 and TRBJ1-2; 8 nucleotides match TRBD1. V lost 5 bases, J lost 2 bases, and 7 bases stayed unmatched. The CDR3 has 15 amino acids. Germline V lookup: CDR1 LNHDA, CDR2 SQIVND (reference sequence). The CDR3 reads CASSPGTGRNYGYTF. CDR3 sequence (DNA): TGTGCCAGTAGTCCCGGGACAGGCCGCAACTATGGCTACACCTTC.